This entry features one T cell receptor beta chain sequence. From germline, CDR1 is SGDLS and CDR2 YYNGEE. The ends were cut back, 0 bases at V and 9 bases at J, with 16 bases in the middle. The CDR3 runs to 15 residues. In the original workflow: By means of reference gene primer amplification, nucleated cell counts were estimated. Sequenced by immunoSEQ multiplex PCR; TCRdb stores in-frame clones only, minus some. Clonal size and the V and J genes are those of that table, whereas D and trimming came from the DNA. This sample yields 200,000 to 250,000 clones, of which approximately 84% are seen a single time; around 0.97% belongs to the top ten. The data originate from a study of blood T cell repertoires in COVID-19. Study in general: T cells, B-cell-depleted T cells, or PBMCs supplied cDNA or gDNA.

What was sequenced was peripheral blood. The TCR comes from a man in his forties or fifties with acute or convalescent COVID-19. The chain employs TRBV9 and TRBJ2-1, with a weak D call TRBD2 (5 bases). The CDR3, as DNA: TGTGCCAGCAGCGTAGGGTCCGGGGTCGGGTCTGAGCAGTTCTTC. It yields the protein CASSVGSGVGSEQFF.